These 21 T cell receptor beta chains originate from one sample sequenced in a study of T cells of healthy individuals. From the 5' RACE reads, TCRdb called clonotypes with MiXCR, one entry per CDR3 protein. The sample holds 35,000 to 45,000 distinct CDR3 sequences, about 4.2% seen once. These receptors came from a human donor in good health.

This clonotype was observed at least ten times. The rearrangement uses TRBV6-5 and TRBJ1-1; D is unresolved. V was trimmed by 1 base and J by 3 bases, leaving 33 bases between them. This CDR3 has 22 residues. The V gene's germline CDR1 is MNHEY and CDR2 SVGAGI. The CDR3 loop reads CASSYFFTAFRTNSPRDTEAFF. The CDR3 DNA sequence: TGTGCCAGCAGTTACTTTTTTACCGCCTTTCGGACGAACTCCCCACGTGACACTGAAGCTTTCTTT.

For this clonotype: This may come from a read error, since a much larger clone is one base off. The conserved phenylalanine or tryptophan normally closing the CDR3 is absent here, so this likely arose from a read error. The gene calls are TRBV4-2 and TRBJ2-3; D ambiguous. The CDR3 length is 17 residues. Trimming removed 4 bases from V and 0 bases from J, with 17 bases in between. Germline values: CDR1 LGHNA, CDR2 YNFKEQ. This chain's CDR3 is CASSRMTAVPSTDTQYS. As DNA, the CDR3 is TGTGCCAGCAGCCGAATGACCGCGGTCCCTAGCACAGATACGCAGTATTCT.

This chain's CDR3 is CATVPGRQSTDTQYF. The CDR3 DNA reads as TGTGCCACCGTTCCCGGGAGACAGAGCACAGATACGCAGTATTTT. V is TRBV24-1 and J is TRBJ2-3; D is perhaps TRBD2 (6 bases). This CDR3 comprises 15 residues. Trimming removed 9 bases from V and 0 bases from J, with 15 bases in between. CDR1 and CDR2 from the germline V gene are KGHDR and SFDVKD.

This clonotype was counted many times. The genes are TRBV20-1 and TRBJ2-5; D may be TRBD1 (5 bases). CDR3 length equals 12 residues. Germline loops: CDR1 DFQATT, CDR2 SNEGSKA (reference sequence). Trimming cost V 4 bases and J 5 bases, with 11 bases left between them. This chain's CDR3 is CSAIGKGETQYF. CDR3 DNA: TGCAGTGCTATAGGGAAGGGGGAGACCCAGTACTTC.

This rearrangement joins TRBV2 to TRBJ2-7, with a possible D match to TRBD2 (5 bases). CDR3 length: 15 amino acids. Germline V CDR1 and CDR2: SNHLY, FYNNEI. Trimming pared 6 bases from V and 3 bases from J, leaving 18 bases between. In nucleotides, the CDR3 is TGTGCCAGCAGCGGAAAAGTAGCGTCGGTCTACGAGCAGTACTTC. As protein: CASSGKVASVYEQYF.

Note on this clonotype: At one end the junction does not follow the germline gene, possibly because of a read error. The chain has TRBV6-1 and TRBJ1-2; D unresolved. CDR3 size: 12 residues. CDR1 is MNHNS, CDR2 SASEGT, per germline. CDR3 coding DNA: TGTGCCAGCAGTGAACCTTTTTATGGCTACAACTTC. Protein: CASSEPFYGYNF.

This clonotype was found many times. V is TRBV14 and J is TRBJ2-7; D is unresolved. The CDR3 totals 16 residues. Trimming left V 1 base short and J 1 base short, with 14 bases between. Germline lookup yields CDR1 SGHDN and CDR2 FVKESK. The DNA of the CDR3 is TGTGCCAGCAGCCAAGTTTCGTGGGCGGAGTCCTACGAGCAGTACTTC. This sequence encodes CASSQVSWAESYEQYF.

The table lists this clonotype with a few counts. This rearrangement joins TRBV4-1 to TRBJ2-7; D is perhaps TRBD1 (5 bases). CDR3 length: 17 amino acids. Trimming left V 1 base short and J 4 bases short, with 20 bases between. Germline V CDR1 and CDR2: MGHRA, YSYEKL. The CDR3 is CASSQADGKGRSYEQYF. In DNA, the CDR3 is TGCGCCAGCAGCCAAGCCGACGGTAAGGGGCGCTCGTACGAGCAGTACTTC.

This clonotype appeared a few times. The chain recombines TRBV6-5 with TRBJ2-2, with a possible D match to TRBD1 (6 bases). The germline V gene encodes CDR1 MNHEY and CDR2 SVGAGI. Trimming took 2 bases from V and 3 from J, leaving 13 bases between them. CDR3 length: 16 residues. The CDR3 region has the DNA TGTGCCAGCAGTTACCCGAAAGGACAGTACACCGGGGAGCTGTTTTTT. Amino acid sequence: CASSYPKGQYTGELFF.

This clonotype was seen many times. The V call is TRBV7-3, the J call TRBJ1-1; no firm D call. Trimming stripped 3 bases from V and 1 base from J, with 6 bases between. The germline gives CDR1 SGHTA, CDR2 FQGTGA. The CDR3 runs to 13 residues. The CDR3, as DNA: TGTGCCAGCAGCTTTGCACCGAACACTGAAGCTTTCTTT. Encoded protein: CASSFAPNTEAFF.

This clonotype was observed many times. In nucleotides, the CDR3 is TGTGCCAGCAGCCCCCTGGGGGGACCTGGGGCCAACGTCCTGACTTTC. This encodes CASSPLGGPGANVLTF. The genes are TRBV7-3 and TRBJ2-6, with D tentatively TRBD2 (6 bases). CDR1 SGHTA and CDR2 FQGTGA come from the germline V gene. Trimming took 5 bases from V and 2 from J, leaving 13 bases between them. The CDR3 consists of 16 residues.

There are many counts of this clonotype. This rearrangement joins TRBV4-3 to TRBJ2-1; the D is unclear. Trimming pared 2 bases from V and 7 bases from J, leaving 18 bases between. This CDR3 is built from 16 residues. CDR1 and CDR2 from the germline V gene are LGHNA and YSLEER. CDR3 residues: CASSQNMFSFGNEQFF. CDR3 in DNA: TGCGCCAGCAGCCAAAACATGTTTTCATTTGGGAATGAGCAGTTCTTC.

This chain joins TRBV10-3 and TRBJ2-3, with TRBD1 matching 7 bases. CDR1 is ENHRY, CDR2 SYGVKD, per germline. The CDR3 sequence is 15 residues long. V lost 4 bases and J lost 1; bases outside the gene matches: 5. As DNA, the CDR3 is TGTGCCATCAGTGTTCGAGGGGGCGGCACAGATACGCAGTATTTT. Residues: CAISVRGGGTDTQYF.

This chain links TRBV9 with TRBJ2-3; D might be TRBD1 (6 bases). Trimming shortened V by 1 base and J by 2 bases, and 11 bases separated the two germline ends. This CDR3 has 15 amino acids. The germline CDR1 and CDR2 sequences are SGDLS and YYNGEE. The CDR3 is CASSVLGADTDTQYF. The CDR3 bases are TGTGCCAGCAGCGTATTGGGGGCGGACACAGATACGCAGTATTTT. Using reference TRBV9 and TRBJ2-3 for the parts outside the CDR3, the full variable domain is DSGVTQTPKHLITATGQRVTLRCSPRSGDLSVYWYQQSLDQGLQFLIQYYNGEERAKGNILERFSAQQFPDLHSELNLSSLELGDSALYFCASSVLGADTDTQYFGPGTRLTVL.

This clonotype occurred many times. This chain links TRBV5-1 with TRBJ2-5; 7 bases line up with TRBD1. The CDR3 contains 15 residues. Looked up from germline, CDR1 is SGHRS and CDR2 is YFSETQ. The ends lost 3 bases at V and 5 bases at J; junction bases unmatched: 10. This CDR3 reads CASSYFDRDEETQYF. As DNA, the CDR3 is TGCGCCAGCAGCTATTTCGACAGGGACGAGGAGACCCAGTACTTC. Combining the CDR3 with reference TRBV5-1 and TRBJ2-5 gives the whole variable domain KAGVTQTPRYLIKTRGQQVTLSCSPISGHRSVSWYQQTPGQGLQFLFEYFSETQRNKGNFPGRFSGRQFSNSRSEMNVSTLELGDSALYLCASSYFDRDEETQYFGPGTRLLVL.

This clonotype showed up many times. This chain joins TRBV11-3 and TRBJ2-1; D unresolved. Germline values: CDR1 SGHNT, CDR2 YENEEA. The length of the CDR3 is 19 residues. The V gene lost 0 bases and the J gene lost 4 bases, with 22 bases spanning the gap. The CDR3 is CASSLDLEHVAVRYNEQFF. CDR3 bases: TGTGCCAGCAGCTTAGATCTGGAGCACGTGGCGGTCCGGTACAATGAGCAGTTCTTC.

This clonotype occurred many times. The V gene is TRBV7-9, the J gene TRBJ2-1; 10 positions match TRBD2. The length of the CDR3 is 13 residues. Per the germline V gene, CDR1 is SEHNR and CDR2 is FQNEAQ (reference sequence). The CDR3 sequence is CALRTSGYNEQFF. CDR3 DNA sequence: TGTGCTTTACGGACTAGCGGCTACAATGAGCAGTTCTTC. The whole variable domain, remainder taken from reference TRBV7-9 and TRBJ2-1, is DTGVSQNPRHKITKRGQNVTFRCDPISEHNRLYWYRQTLGQGPEFLTYFQNEAQLEKSRLLSDRFSAERPKGSFSTLEIQRTEQGDSAMYLCALRTSGYNEQFFGPGTRLTVL.

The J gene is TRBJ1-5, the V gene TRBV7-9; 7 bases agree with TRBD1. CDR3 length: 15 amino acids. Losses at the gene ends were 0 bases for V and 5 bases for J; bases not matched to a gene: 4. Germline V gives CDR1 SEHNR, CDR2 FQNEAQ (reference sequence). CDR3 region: CASSLAEGAYQPQHF. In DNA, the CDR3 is TGTGCCAGCAGCTTAGCGGAGGGGGCGTATCAGCCCCAGCATTTT. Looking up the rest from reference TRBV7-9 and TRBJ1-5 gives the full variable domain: DTGVSQNPRHKITKRGQNVTFRCDPISEHNRLYWYRQTLGQGPEFLTYFQNEAQLEKSRLLSDRFSAERPKGSFSTLEIQRTEQGDSAMYLCASSLAEGAYQPQHFGDGTRLSIL.

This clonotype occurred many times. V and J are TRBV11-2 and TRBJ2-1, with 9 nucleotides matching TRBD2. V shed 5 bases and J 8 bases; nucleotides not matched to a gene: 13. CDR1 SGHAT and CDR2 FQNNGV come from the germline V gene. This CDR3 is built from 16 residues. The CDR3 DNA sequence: TGTGCCAGCAGCCAAACCTTTGCTAGCGGGATCGATGAGCAGTTCTTC. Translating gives CASSQTFASGIDEQFF.

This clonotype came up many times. Written as DNA, the CDR3 is TGCAGTGCTAGAGACCCGGGTCTAGAAGGGCGCGAGCAGTACTTC. Protein: CSARDPGLEGREQYF. The J gene is TRBJ2-7, the V gene TRBV20-1; D remains ambiguous. Trimming removed 0 bases at V and 6 bases at J, with 18 bases between. CDR3 length equals 15 residues. Germline CDR1 is DFQATT and CDR2 is SNEGSKA (reference sequence).

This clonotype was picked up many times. In nucleotides, the CDR3 is TGTGCCAGCAGCCATACAGGGGGTTTGGAGGACTCCCAGTTCTTC. Translated, it gives CASSHTGGLEDSQFF. V is TRBV11-1 and J is TRBJ2-1; 8 nucleotides match TRBD1. The CDR3 spans 15 residues. Trimming cost V 5 bases and J 13 bases; bases outside gene matches: 16. The V gene's germline CDR1 is SGHAT and CDR2 FQDESV (reference sequence).